This T cell receptor beta chain was documented in a study of T cells in Graves' hyperthyroidism and ophthalmopathy. This CDR3 is 12 amino acids long. CDR1 and CDR2 (germline): MNHNS, SASEGT. Trimming shortened V by 6 bases and J by 5 bases, and 10 bases separated the two germline ends. Researchers took RNA transcripts and amplified the TCR beta CDR3 regions from them. The HTBI primer set drove a first-round RT-PCR of the TCR CDR3. TCRdb used MiXCR to reprocess the multiplex PCR reads, holding one entry per CDR3 protein. Counted here are about 260,000 distinct CDR3 sequences, approximately 23% occurring once; the ten biggest clones make up over 55%. Cells are PBMCs isolated from around 10 ml of fresh blood.

V usage is TRBV6-1 and J usage is TRBJ2-5; no clear D gene. The sequencing sample was made of blood. The receptor's source is a man aged 30 to 45 with Graves' ophthalmopathy. CDR3 loop: CASRHEAETQYF. In nucleotides, the CDR3 is TGTGCCAGCAGGCACGAGGCGGAGACCCAGTACTTC.